These T cell receptor beta chains were read from a single sample in a study of blood T cell repertoires in COVID-19. Assay: immunoSEQ multiplex PCR; the TCRdb copy retains only in-frame clones and omits some. The sample consists of some 520,000 clones, roughly nine tenths of them appearing once. Material: peripheral blood. The receptors come from a man aged 18-30 years with COVID-19, enrolled during active disease. CDR3s include the opening cysteine and the closing phenylalanine or tryptophan. D genes are given only for firm matches. Not every row has a clone size; where given, it reads once, few, many or a size class.

v_call	d_call	clone_size	j_call	cdr3_aa	cdr3_nt
TRBV6-1	NA	NA	TRBJ1-1	CASSELMNTEAFF	TGTGCCAGCAGTGAACTTATGAACACTGAAGCTTTCTTT
TRBV6-5	NA	NA	TRBJ1-1	CASSYSEGSTEAFF	TGTGCCAGCAGTTACTCTGAGGGTAGCACTGAAGCTTTCTTT
TRBV7-9	TRBD1	once	TRBJ2-7	CASSPTGTGTGYEQYF	TGTGCCAGCAGCCCGACCGGGACAGGGACCGGCTACGAGCAGTACTTC
TRBV6-5	NA	NA	TRBJ1-5	CASSWGPSNQPQHF	TGTGCCAGCAGCTGGGGCCCTAGCAATCAGCCCCAGCATTTT
TRBV18	NA	NA	TRBJ2-2	CASSYWTTANTGELFF	TGTGCCAGCTCATACTGGACTACCGCGAACACCGGGGAGCTGTTTTTT
TRBV27	NA	NA	TRBJ2-1	CASNPKVWGAYNEQFF	TGTGCCAGCAATCCGAAAGTGTGGGGGGCCTACAATGAGCAGTTCTTC
TRBV27	NA	NA	TRBJ2-7	CASSPSGLYYEQYF	TGTGCCAGCAGTCCCTCGGGACTGTACTACGAGCAGTACTTC
TRBV30	NA	NA	TRBJ1-5	CALGVDSNQPQHF	TGTGCCTTAGGGGTGGATAGCAATCAGCCCCAGCATTTT
TRBV7-8	NA	NA	TRBJ1-1	CASSRTDSNTEAFF	TGTGCCAGCAGCCGGACGGACAGCAACACTGAAGCTTTCTTT
TRBV18	NA	NA	TRBJ1-2	CASSPGTGHGYTF	TGTGCCAGCTCACCAGGAACAGGGCACGGCTACACCTTC
TRBV7-2	NA	NA	TRBJ2-2	CASSFDSAGELFF	TGTGCCAGCAGCTTCGACAGCGCCGGGGAGCTGTTTTTT
TRBV18	NA	NA	TRBJ2-1	CASSEGTGNEQFF	TGTGCCAGCTCAGAGGGAACTGGGAATGAGCAGTTCTTC
TRBV9	TRBD1	NA	TRBJ2-7	CASSVESGQGYEQYF	TGTGCCAGCAGCGTAGAGTCAGGACAGGGCTACGAGCAGTACTTC
TRBV19	NA	NA	TRBJ2-1	CASSQGWEQFF	TGTGCCAGTAGCCAGGGGTGGGAGCAGTTCTTC
TRBV5-4	TRBD2	NA	TRBJ2-2	CASSSGTTLAGELFF	TGTGCCAGCAGCTCCGGGACTACTCTGGCTGGGGAGCTGTTTTTT
TRBV11-2	NA	few	TRBJ1-1	CASSLDPLSEAFF	TGTGCCAGCAGCTTAGACCCGTTGTCTGAAGCTTTCTTT
TRBV11-3	NA	NA	TRBJ2-5	CASSGGVGEETQYF	TGTGCCAGCAGCGGCGGAGTAGGGGAAGAGACCCAGTACTTC
TRBV6-4	TRBD2	NA	TRBJ2-3	CASRASGSTDTQYF	TGTGCCAGCAGGGCTAGCGGTAGCACAGATACGCAGTATTTT
TRBV7-9	TRBD1	NA	TRBJ1-5	CASSLEGQGSNQPQHF	TGTGCCAGCAGCTTAGAAGGACAGGGGAGCAATCAGCCCCAGCATTTT
TRBV7-9	TRBD2	NA	TRBJ2-7	CASSLDEPSGSPHEQYF	TGTGCCAGCAGCTTAGATGAGCCTAGCGGGTCCCCCCACGAGCAGTACTTC
TRBV27	TRBD2	NA	TRBJ2-5	CASSNRTSRRETQYF	TGTGCCAGCAGTAATCGGACTAGCCGGCGAGAGACCCAGTACTTC
TRBV7-2	TRBD1	NA	TRBJ1-2	CASRPTGSGYTF	TGTGCCAGCAGACCGACAGGGTCTGGCTACACCTTC
TRBV5-1	TRBD1	NA	TRBJ1-6	CASSQTPGGTAPLHF	TGCGCCAGCAGCCAGACCCCAGGGGGCACGGCACCCCTCCACTTT
TRBV11-2	NA	NA	TRBJ2-7	CASSLSGYEQYF	TGTGCCAGCAGCTTATCCGGGTACGAGCAGTACTTC
TRBV10-1	NA	NA	TRBJ1-1	CASHKGAEAFF	TGCGCCAGCCACAAAGGGGCTGAAGCTTTCTTT